Presented here are 21 T cell receptor beta chains from one specimen sequenced in a study of T cells after yellow fever vaccination. TCRdb redid the calling of the 5' RACE reads with MiXCR, one entry per CDR3 protein. This sample has 150,000 to 200,000 distinct CDR3 sequences, with 8% to 13% found just once. The source was CD8+ T cells sorted from PBMCs, collected 15 days after the yellow fever booster vaccination. These receptors all stem from a man younger than 35 who received the YFV17D yellow fever vaccine.

This clonotype appeared many times. This chain joins TRBV7-9 and TRBJ2-1; TRBD1 aligns across 10 bases. Germline values: CDR1 SEHNR, CDR2 FQNEAQ (reference sequence). CDR3 size: 15 residues. The trim removed 6 bases at V and 5 bases at J, leaving 7 bases unmatched. The CDR3 sequence is CASSWTGGTNNEQFF. CDR3 nucleotide sequence: TGTGCCAGCAGTTGGACAGGGGGTACCAACAATGAGCAGTTCTTC. Together with reference TRBV7-9 and TRBJ2-1, the CDR3 gives the full variable domain: DTGVSQNPRHKITKRGQNVTFRCDPISEHNRLYWYRQTLGQGPEFLTYFQNEAQLEKSRLLSDRFSAERPKGSFSTLEIQRTEQGDSAMYLCASSWTGGTNNEQFFGPGTRLTVL.

The chain combines TRBV27 with TRBJ2-5, with 11 bases lining up with TRBD2. V lost 8 bases and J lost 5; bases outside the gene matches: 7. The CDR3 runs to 14 residues. Germline V gene sequence: CDR1 MNHEY, CDR2 SMNVEV (reference sequence). DNA for the CDR3: TGTGCCAGCGGTAGCGGGGGGGCCATGGAGACCCAGTACTTC. This translates into CASGSGGAMETQYF.

The V gene is TRBV4-1, the J gene TRBJ2-3, with a weak D call TRBD2 (5 bases). From germline, CDR1 is MGHRA and CDR2 YSYEKL. The CDR3 consists of 14 residues. The germline V and J ends were trimmed by 4 bases and 4 bases, with 12 bases remaining between them. In nucleotides, the CDR3 is TGCGCCAGCAGCCCCCGGGAAGTTTCAGATACGCAGTATTTT. It specifies CASSPREVSDTQYF.

The CDR3, as DNA: TGCGCCAGCAGCCAAGATAAGGGGAGGTACGAGCAGTACGTC. This translates into CASSQDKGRYEQYV. The chain employs TRBV4-1 and TRBJ2-7; possible D gene TRBD2, 6 bases. The V end was cut by 0 bases, the J end by 4 bases, with 10 bases between. The germline V gene has CDR1 MGHRA and CDR2 YSYEKL. The CDR3 extends over 14 amino acids.

V usage is TRBV5-1 and J usage is TRBJ2-1; TRBD2 matches 10 bases. V trimming: 5 bases; J trimming: 0 bases; junction bases outside the gene matches: 8. CDR3 length: 17 amino acids. Germline loops: CDR1 SGHRS, CDR2 YFSETQ. CDR3 DNA: TGCGCCAGCAGTTTAGCGGGGGGCATTAACTCCTACAATGAGCAGTTCTTC. Translation gives CASSLAGGINSYNEQFF.

V is TRBV29-1 and J is TRBJ2-7, with D perhaps given as TRBD1 or TRBD2 (5 bases each). Trimming shortened V by 3 bases and J by 2 bases, and 8 bases separated the two germline ends. CDR1 is SQVTM and CDR2 is ANQGSEA in the germline V gene. The CDR3 covers 12 residues. The DNA for the CDR3 is TGCAGCGTTGAGGGGGACCCCTACGAGCAGTACTTC. This codes for CSVEGDPYEQYF.

This clonotype was counted many times. The rearrangement links TRBV5-5 to TRBJ1-5; possible D gene TRBD1, 5 bases. The CDR3 has 15 amino acids. V dropped 1 base and J dropped 4 bases, with 12 bases sitting between them. From germline, CDR1 is SGHKS and CDR2 YYEKEE (reference sequence). This CDR3 is CASSLIPGTNQPQHF. CDR3 DNA: TGTGCCAGCAGCTTGATCCCCGGGACGAATCAGCCCCAGCATTTT.

This clonotype was observed a handful of times. This chain links TRBV5-4 with TRBJ2-2; no reliable D call. This CDR3 has 14 residues. V lost 2 bases and J 7 bases, leaving 12 bases between the germline ends. In germline, CDR1 is SGHNT, CDR2 YYREEE (reference sequence). The CDR3 DNA reads as TGTGCCAGCAGCTTATCGGCGCTCGTCGGGGAGCTGTTTTTT. It specifies CASSLSALVGELFF.

The chain carries TRBV4-1 and TRBJ1-1, with 7 bases fitting TRBD1. The CDR3 totals 17 residues. CDR1 is MGHRA and CDR2 is YSYEKL in the germline V gene. V lost 1 base and J lost 2; bases outside the gene matches: 10. This chain's CDR3 is CASSQGPTGAVNTEAFF. The CDR3 DNA follows: TGCGCCAGCAGCCAAGGTCCAACAGGGGCCGTTAACACTGAAGCTTTCTTT.

This sequence joins TRBV7-9 and TRBJ2-5; 7 bases map to TRBD1. Germline assignment: CDR1 SEHNR and CDR2 FQNEAQ (reference sequence). V shed 2 bases and J 4 bases; nucleotides not matched to a gene: 4. The CDR3 is made up of 14 amino acids. The CDR3 DNA reads TGTGCCAGCAGCTTACAGGGGGAACGAGAGACCCAGTACTTC. This codes for CASSLQGERETQYF.

The chain joins TRBV28 to TRBJ2-5; D gene unclear. Germline V gives CDR1 MDHEN, CDR2 SYDVKM. The CDR3 spans 11 residues. V lost 11 bases, J lost 5 bases, and 12 bases lay in between. CDR3 coding DNA: TGTGCCGCTGGCTTCGTTGAGACCCAGTACTTC. Translated: CAAGFVETQYF.

This clonotype came up a few times. The V call is TRBV4-3, the J call TRBJ1-2; TRBD1 might be the D (5 bases). The CDR3 runs to 15 residues. Germline values: CDR1 LGHNA, CDR2 YSLEER. V was shortened by 1 base and J by 5 bases, with 14 bases between the two germline ends. The CDR3 coding sequence is TGCGCCAGCAGCCAAGGGGCCGGGGGAACTTATGGCTACACCTTC. This translates into CASSQGAGGTYGYTF.

The genes are TRBV12-3 or TRBV12-4 and TRBJ1-1; perhaps TRBD1 as D (5 bases). This CDR3 spans 13 amino acids. Trimming pared 1 base from V and 8 bases from J, leaving 11 bases between. The CDR3 region is CASSLGWRGEAFF. The CDR3 bases are TGTGCCAGCAGTTTAGGGTGGAGGGGCGAAGCTTTCTTT.

Many counts were recorded for this clonotype. The gene calls are TRBV6-6 and TRBJ2-1, with D tentatively TRBD2 (7 bases). The length of the CDR3 is 16 residues. Trimming removed 0 bases at V and 3 bases at J, with 12 bases between. In germline, CDR1 is MNHNY, CDR2 SVGAGI (reference sequence). This CDR3 is CASSYSSRGGYNEQFF. In DNA form, the CDR3 reads TGTGCCAGCAGTTACTCGTCTAGGGGGGGCTACAATGAGCAGTTCTTC.

The chain links TRBV28 to TRBJ2-5; 8 bases line up with TRBD1. CDR3 length: 15 amino acids. Germline V gene lookup returns CDR1 MDHEN and CDR2 SYDVKM. V lost 2 bases, J lost 5 bases, and 7 bases stayed unmatched. The CDR3 reads CASSLGRQGLETQYF. The CDR3 DNA sequence: TGTGCCAGCAGTTTAGGACGACAGGGGTTGGAGACCCAGTACTTC.

This clonotype was seen a few times. CDR3 protein: CASSQGIRGSSPSGANVLTF. CDR3 coding DNA: TGCGCCAGCAGCCAAGGGATACGGGGGTCGTCGCCGAGTGGGGCCAACGTCCTGACTTTC. V usage is TRBV4-3 and J usage is TRBJ2-6; TRBD2 might be the D (6 bases). The V gene lost 1 base and the J gene lost 3 bases, with 22 bases spanning the gap. From germline, CDR1 is LGHNA and CDR2 YSLEER. The CDR3 has 20 amino acids.

The chain uses TRBV5-5 and TRBJ1-1; D is unresolved. The CDR3 is 15 amino acids. Per the germline V gene, CDR1 is SGHKS and CDR2 is YYEKEE (reference sequence). The V end lost 0 bases, the J end lost 2 bases, and 11 bases lay between the germline ends. CDR3 DNA sequence: TGTGCCAGCAGCTTGGCCTTTGGCGCAAACACTGAAGCTTTCTTT. Translation gives CASSLAFGANTEAFF.

The rearrangement links TRBV27 to TRBJ2-5; D ambiguous. Germline V gene lookup returns CDR1 MNHEY and CDR2 SMNVEV (reference sequence). The V end was cut by 1 base, the J end by 5 bases, with 11 bases between. The CDR3 covers 14 residues. The CDR3 nucleotides read TGTGCCAGCAGTTTATTTAGGGATAGGGAGACCCAGTACTTC. It is translated as CASSLFRDRETQYF.

This clonotype was counted only a few times. The V call is TRBV12-3 or TRBV12-4, the J call TRBJ2-1; the match to TRBD2 covers 16 bases. The CDR3 contains 20 residues. Unmatched junction bases numbered 12, after V lost 7 bases and J lost 0 bases. The CDR3 spells CASTPSPGLAGGSSYNEQFF. The CDR3 DNA sequence: TGTGCCAGCACGCCATCCCCGGGACTAGCGGGGGGGAGCTCCTACAATGAGCAGTTCTTC.

This chain connects TRBV12-3 or TRBV12-4 to TRBJ2-5; D unresolved. V lost 5 bases to trimming and J lost 5 bases, with 12 bases between them. There are 13 residues in the CDR3. CDR3 nucleotides: TGTGCCAGCAGTACCGGCCCCAGGGAGACCCAGTACTTC. This sequence encodes CASSTGPRETQYF.

This clonotype appeared many times. V and J are TRBV12-3 or TRBV12-4 and TRBJ2-7, with 8 bases matching TRBD1. The ends lost 6 bases at V and 3 bases at J; junction bases unmatched: 10. CDR3 size: 15 residues. The CDR3, as DNA: TGTGCCAGCAGCTCGGGACAGGTCAACCTCTACGAGCAGTACTTC. Protein sequence: CASSSGQVNLYEQYF.